This T cell receptor (beta chain) was sequenced for a study of blood T cell repertoires in COVID-19. Background on the study: The origin of the acute and convalescent COVID-19 samples was the United States, Italy and Spain. Sources were T cells, B-cell-depleted T cells, or PBMCs; the material itself was cDNA or gDNA.

This CDR3 comprises 14 residues. After removal of 5 bases from V and 7 bases from J, the junction contained 5 bases not matched to a gene. From germline, CDR1 is LNHNV and CDR2 YYDKDF (reference sequence). Methods used by the authors: The assay estimated nucleated cells by amplifying reference gene primers. The protocol was immunoSEQ multiplex PCR, while the TCRdb copy is restricted to in-frame clones and leaves out a portion. The V and J calls and clone size come from that table; D and trimming were worked out from the DNA. The repertoire holds hundreds of thousands of clones, over 80% seen once, with roughly 6.3% in the top ten.

The specimen sequenced was peripheral blood. The chain couples TRBV15 to TRBJ2-7, with 13 nucleotides matching TRBD2. This clonotype originated in a woman aged 45-60 years with COVID-19, enrolled during active disease. The CDR3, as DNA: TGTGCCACCAGCTTCGGACTAGCGGGAGCTGAGCAGTACTTC. Its protein is CATSFGLAGAEQYF.